The 25 T cell receptor beta chains below come from one sample, sequenced in a study of cytomegalovirus exposure and HLA in healthy donors. PCR involved 60 Vbeta and 13 Jbeta primers. Using immunoSEQ multiplex PCR, the repertoire was profiled, and TCRdb retains in-frame clones only, with some absent. This table has fewer than 110,000 clones, 81% appearing once. Sample: PBMCs. All receptors derive from a man aged 25-45 years in good health and CMV-seronegative.

This clone was picked up a small number of times. The J gene is TRBJ1-4, the V gene TRBV6-1; TRBD1 might be the D (5 bases). Germline CDR1 is MNHNS and CDR2 is SASEGT. V lost 2 bases, J lost 3 bases, and 10 bases lay in between. This CDR3 is 15 amino acids long. The CDR3 region is CASSELRGANEKLFF. Here the CDR3 DNA reads TGTGCCAGCAGTGAACTCCGGGGGGCTAATGAAAAACTGTTTTTT.

This chain's CDR3 is CASSSGLAGAYNEQFF. CDR3 DNA: TGTGCCAGCAGTTCAGGACTAGCGGGAGCCTACAATGAGCAGTTCTTC. The chain couples TRBV6-4 to TRBJ2-1; TRBD2 aligns across 13 bases. CDR1 and CDR2 (germline): MRHNA, SNTAGT. The CDR3 totals 16 residues. Unmatched junction bases numbered 3, after V lost 5 bases and J lost 2 bases.

The V and J genes are TRBV28 and TRBJ2-7; 7 bases match TRBD2. Trimming took 5 bases from V and 3 from J; bases not matched to a gene: 7. Germline CDR1 MDHEN, CDR2 SYDVKM. The CDR3 runs to 14 residues. The CDR3 DNA is TGTGCCAGCAGTAGCACTAGCGAACGCTACGAGCAGTACTTC. This encodes CASSSTSERYEQYF.

This chain joins TRBV27 and TRBJ1-1, with D perhaps TRBD1 (6 bases). In germline, CDR1 is MNHEY, CDR2 SMNVEV (reference sequence). The CDR3 totals 11 residues. The germline V and J ends were trimmed by 10 bases and 3 bases, with 9 bases remaining between them. CDR3 region: CAKGGDTEAFF. The CDR3 region has the DNA TGTGCCAAGGGGGGGGACACTGAAGCTTTCTTT.

This chain joins TRBV5-6 and TRBJ1-1, with 7 bases fitting TRBD1. CDR1 is SGHDT and CDR2 is YYEEEE in the germline V gene. Unmatched junction bases numbered 5, after V lost 5 bases and J lost 4 bases. The length of the CDR3 is 13 residues. CDR3 residues: CASRGTGVTEAFF. CDR3 nucleotide sequence: TGTGCCAGCAGGGGAACAGGGGTCACTGAAGCTTTCTTT.

The J gene is TRBJ1-1, the V gene TRBV30, with a possible D match to TRBD1 (6 bases). With 3 bases removed from V and 5 bases from J, the gap between germline ends came to 13 bases. Germline CDR1 and CDR2: GTSNPN and SVGIG (reference sequence). CDR3 length: 13 residues. The DNA for the CDR3 is TGTGCCTGGAGAGGACAGCTACCGACTGAAGCTTTCTTT. Translation: CAWRGQLPTEAFF.

In its sample, this clone ranks as medium-sized. V is TRBV7-9 and J is TRBJ1-4; 7 bases align to TRBD1. The CDR3 runs 16 residues. V gave up 5 bases and J gave up 3 bases; unmatched junction bases: 9. Germline-derived CDR1 and CDR2 are SEHNR and FQNEAQ (reference sequence). The DNA for the CDR3 is TGTGCCAGCAGCACGGACAGGCAACTTTCTAATGAAAAACTGTTTTTT. This gives the protein CASSTDRQLSNEKLFF.

The gene calls are TRBV6-1 and TRBJ2-1; 8 bases fit TRBD2. Germline V gene sequence: CDR1 MNHNS, CDR2 SASEGT. V dropped 10 bases and J dropped 2; count of bases not matched to a gene: 7. CDR3 size: 14 residues. The CDR3 reads CATPPGGAYNEQFF. The CDR3 coding sequence is TGTGCCACCCCCCCGGGGGGGGCCTACAATGAGCAGTTCTTC.

This clone has a single count. The chain couples TRBV5-1 to TRBJ1-1; the D gene is possibly TRBD1 (5 bases). Germline values: CDR1 SGHRS, CDR2 YFSETQ. The germline V and J ends were trimmed by 0 bases and 1 base, with 10 bases remaining between them. This CDR3 has 15 amino acids. CDR3 in amino acids: CASSLVTGGNTEAFF. The CDR3 DNA reads as TGCGCCAGCAGCTTGGTGACGGGGGGGAACACTGAAGCTTTCTTT.

This clone has just a few counts. This chain links TRBV5-1 with TRBJ1-1; 7 bases line up with TRBD1. This CDR3 has 13 residues. J lost 5 bases, V lost 2 bases, and 3 bases had no gene match. Germline values: CDR1 SGHRS, CDR2 YFSETQ. The CDR3 sequence is CASSFRTGTEAFF. CDR3 nucleotide sequence: TGCGCCAGCAGCTTTCGGACAGGAACTGAAGCTTTCTTT.

This chain links TRBV4-2 with TRBJ1-6; D may be TRBD1 (6 bases). The germline CDR1 and CDR2 sequences are LGHNA and YNFKEQ. V gave up 0 bases and J gave up 11 bases, with 14 bases separating them. This CDR3 is built from 15 residues. The CDR3 is CASSQDVQGDTPLHF. DNA for the CDR3: TGTGCCAGCAGCCAAGATGTACAGGGCGATACACCCCTCCACTTT.

The gene calls are TRBV6-5 and TRBJ2-5, with a possible D match to TRBD2 (6 bases). The CDR3 spans 14 residues. The germline CDR1 and CDR2 sequences are MNHEY and SVGAGI. V lost 0 bases, J lost 5 bases, and 10 bases lay in between. The CDR3 is CASSYSSGQETQYF. Here the CDR3 DNA reads TGTGCCAGCAGTTACTCTAGCGGTCAGGAGACCCAGTACTTC.

For the CDR3, the DNA is TGTGCCAGCATCAGCGAACTATACAATGAGCAGTTCTTC. It translates to CASISELYNEQFF. V and J are TRBV6-6 and TRBJ2-1, with D unresolved. This CDR3 is 13 amino acids long. Germline CDR1 and CDR2: MNHNY and SVGAGI (reference sequence). V gave up 7 bases and J gave up 4 bases, with 11 bases separating them.

The CDR3 is CATGTDQRRTDTQYF. In nucleotides, the CDR3 is TGTGCCACGGGGACTGACCAGCGTCGCACAGATACGCAGTATTTT. The chain carries TRBV15 and TRBJ2-3, with a tentative D call TRBD2 (6 bases). Between the trimmed V and J ends, which lost 9 bases and 1 base, there was a span of 17 bases. The CDR3 runs to 15 residues. CDR1 is LNHNV, CDR2 YYDKDF, per germline (reference sequence).

V usage is TRBV7-3 and J usage is TRBJ2-5, with TRBD2 matching over 10 bases. J was trimmed by 3 bases and V by 5 bases; bases with no gene match: 3. Germline V lookup: CDR1 SGHTA, CDR2 FQGTGA. The CDR3 runs to 14 residues. The CDR3 sequence: CASSLAGAKETQYF. The CDR3 region has the DNA TGTGCCAGCAGCCTAGCGGGGGCTAAAGAGACCCAGTACTTC.

The sample holds a few counts of this clone. This rearrangement joins TRBV19 to TRBJ1-1; 7 bases are shared with TRBD1. Germline CDR1 is LNHDA and CDR2 is SQIVND (reference sequence). Germline trimming cut 8 bases from V and 2 bases from J; bases unmatched to any gene: 5. CDR3 size: 13 residues. This CDR3 reads CASGHRGNTEAFF. The CDR3 coding sequence is TGTGCCAGTGGACACAGGGGAAACACTGAAGCTTTCTTT.

This sequence joins TRBV7-2 and TRBJ2-3; 7 nucleotides line up with TRBD1. Germline CDR1 reads SGHTA; CDR2 reads FQGNSA. V lost 5 bases, J lost 2 bases, and 7 bases stayed unmatched. CDR3 length equals 15 residues. The CDR3 sequence is CASSHGTVPTDTQYF. The CDR3 region has the DNA TGTGCCAGCAGCCATGGGACAGTCCCCACAGATACGCAGTATTTT.

The chain couples TRBV5-4 to TRBJ2-7; 7 bases fit TRBD2. This CDR3 has 15 amino acids. Trimming cost V 2 bases and J 1 base; bases outside gene matches: 6. Germline assignment: CDR1 SGHNT and CDR2 YYREEE (reference sequence). CDR3 region: CASSFSGDHSYEQYF. In nucleotides, the CDR3 is TGTGCCAGCAGCTTCAGCGGGGATCATTCCTACGAGCAGTACTTC.

This chain links TRBV11-2 with TRBJ2-7; 7 nucleotides align to TRBD1. This CDR3 comprises 17 residues. In germline, CDR1 is SGHAT, CDR2 FQNNGV. J lost 2 bases, V lost 1 base, and 11 bases had no gene match. The CDR3 DNA is TGTGCCAGCAGCTTAGGATTCGGGAATACAGGGGCCTACGAGCAGTACTTC. It codes for CASSLGFGNTGAYEQYF.

The chain uses TRBV6-1 and TRBJ2-7, with 9 bases that match TRBD1. CDR3 length equals 16 residues. In germline, CDR1 is MNHNS, CDR2 SASEGT. Trimming took 3 bases from V and 3 from J; bases not matched to a gene: 9. The CDR3 nucleotides are TGTGCCAGCAGTGAGCGGCGGACAGGGGAGAACTACGAGCAGTACTTC. It is translated as CASSERRTGENYEQYF.

The chain employs TRBV7-3 and TRBJ2-1, with TRBD2 identical over 15 bases. The CDR3 is made up of 20 amino acids. With V trimmed by 5 bases and J by 2 bases, 13 bases remained unmatched. Per germline, CDR1 SGHTA and CDR2 FQGTGA. CDR3 DNA: TGTGCCAGCAGCCCACGAATCGGGACTAGCGGGAGGACCCCCTACAATGAGCAGTTCTTC. This encodes CASSPRIGTSGRTPYNEQFF.

The rearrangement links TRBV10-2 to TRBJ2-1; D unclear. The germline CDR1 and CDR2 sequences are WSHSY and SAAADI. The V and J ends lost 7 bases and 2 bases respectively, with 12 bases between them. CDR3 length: 14 residues. This CDR3 is CASIAELTYNEQFF. The CDR3 bases are TGCGCCAGCATCGCGGAACTTACCTACAATGAGCAGTTCTTC.

The V and J genes are TRBV5-4 and TRBJ2-7; 9 positions agree with TRBD1. The germline V gene has CDR1 SGHNT and CDR2 YYREEE (reference sequence). V lost 3 bases and J lost 4; bases outside the gene matches: 8. The CDR3 runs to 15 residues. For the CDR3, the DNA is TGTGCCAGCAGCTGGCAAGGGGACAGGGAGTACGAGCAGTACTTC. This encodes CASSWQGDREYEQYF.

This clone appeared once. This sequence joins TRBV6-5 and TRBJ2-4; maybe TRBD1 (6 bases). This CDR3 comprises 13 residues. The germline V gene encodes CDR1 MNHEY and CDR2 SVGAGI. Trimming removed 4 bases from V and 10 bases from J, with 14 bases in between. As DNA, the CDR3 is TGTGCCAGCAGTTCCCCAGGGGAAAGAATTCAGTACTTC. Translating it yields CASSSPGERIQYF.

A remark on this clone: Other DNA sequences within the sample encode an identical CDR3. The V gene is TRBV6-5, the J gene TRBJ2-2; possible D gene TRBD2, 6 bases. Trimming took off 6 bases at V and 7 bases at J, with 12 bases between the two ends. This CDR3 contains 13 residues. From germline, CDR1 is MNHEY and CDR2 SVGAGI. In DNA form, the CDR3 reads TGTGCCAGCAGCCCGACTAGTCGCGGGGAGCTGTTTTTT. This gives the protein CASSPTSRGELFF.